These T cell receptor beta chains were read from a single sample in a study of T cell responses to AZD1222 COVID-19 vaccine. Assay: immunoSEQ multiplex PCR; the TCRdb copy retains only in-frame clones and omits some. The sample shows about 140,000 clones, more than 85% of them seen only once. This sample comprised peripheral blood, obtained 28 days after the second AZD1222 dose. The receptors come from an adult who received the AZD1222 COVID-19 vaccine. The CDR3 runs from the conserved cysteine through the conserved F or W. The D gene is left open where the match is weak. A row's size may be missing; if present it is once, few, many or a size class.

TRBV2	.	TRBJ1-5	.	TGTGCCAGTAGTAAATCGGATCAGCCCCAGCATTTT	CASSKSDQPQHF
TRBV5-1	.	TRBJ2-5	.	TGCGCCAGCAGCTTAACAGGAGGAAATGAAGAGACCCAGTACTTC	CASSLTGGNEETQYF
TRBV6-1	TRBD2	TRBJ2-3	.	TGTGCCAGCAGTGACATAGCGGGGGATACGCAGTATTTT	CASSDIAGDTQYF
TRBV6-5	.	TRBJ2-2	.	TGTGCCAGCAGGAGCCGGGACACAGACACCGGGGAGCTGTTTTTT	CASRSRDTDTGELFF
TRBV4-2	TRBD1	TRBJ1-2	.	TGTGCCAGCAGCCAGGCGACAGGGAACATAGGCTACACCTTC	CASSQATGNIGYTF
TRBV10-3	TRBD1	TRBJ2-3	.	TGTGCCATCAGTACCACAGGGGGCCTTAGCACAGATACGCAGTATTTT	CAISTTGGLSTDTQYF
TRBV7-9	.	TRBJ1-1	once	TGTGCCAGCAGCTTAACCACAGGGTTTGCTGAAGCTTTCTTT	CASSLTTGFAEAFF
TRBV9	.	TRBJ1-2	.	TGTGCCAGCAGCGTAGGATCTGTTTCGGGAGGCTATGGCTACACCTTC	CASSVGSVSGGYGYTF
TRBV19	.	TRBJ1-3	.	TGTGCCACAGCGCCCGGGGCCGCTGGAAACACCATATATTTT	CATAPGAAGNTIYF
TRBV19	TRBD1	TRBJ1-2	few	TGTGCCAGTAGTAACCCACCGGGACAGTCTAAAAAATTCTATGGCTACACCTTC	CASSNPPGQSKKFYGYTF
TRBV7-6	TRBD1	TRBJ2-1	.	TGTGCCAGCAGCCAAGTCCGTTACAGGGGCTACAATGAGCAGTTCTTC	CASSQVRYRGYNEQFF
TRBV28	.	TRBJ1-2	.	TGTGCCAGCAGTTTGTCGGACAGTGGCTACACCTTC	CASSLSDSGYTF
TRBV2	.	TRBJ1-4	.	TGTGCCAGCAGTGCCGAGGGGACAACTAATGAAAAACTGTTTTTT	CASSAEGTTNEKLFF
TRBV27	.	TRBJ2-5	once	TGTGCCAGCAATGAATTGGGACCGCAAGAGACCCAGTACTTC	CASNELGPQETQYF
TRBV6-5	.	TRBJ2-7	.	TGTGCCAGCAGGGTTTGGGGCCAACAGGACGAGCAGTACTTC	CASRVWGQQDEQYF
TRBV6-5	TRBD1	TRBJ1-4	few	TGTGCCAGCAGCCCATCGGGACAGCTAAAAAAACTGTTTTTT	CASSPSGQLKKLFF
TRBV3-1/TRBV3-2	.	TRBJ1-5	.	TGTGCCAGCAGCCCCCGGGGGACCCAGCCCCAGCATTTT	CASSPRGTQPQHF
TRBV28	TRBD1	TRBJ1-4	once	TGTGCCAGCAGTCTCATCGGACAGGGAGGTGAAAAACTGTTTTTT	CASSLIGQGGEKLFF
TRBV7-8	TRBD2	TRBJ2-5	.	TGTGCCAGCAGCACCCGCAGAGCAGCGGGAGGAGAGACCCAGTACTTC	CASSTRRAAGGETQYF
TRBV7-6	.	TRBJ2-3	.	TGTGCCAGCAGCTTAGGCGGGATGAGCACAGATACGCAGTATTTT	CASSLGGMSTDTQYF
TRBV27	TRBD1	TRBJ2-1	.	TGTGCCAGCATTTACTGGGGCCCGACAGGGAACTCCTACAATGAGCAGTTCTTC	CASIYWGPTGNSYNEQFF
TRBV28	.	TRBJ1-2	.	TGTGCCAGCAGGGGGGGACTGCCTCGGACCTATGGCTACACCTTC	CASRGGLPRTYGYTF
TRBV19	TRBD1	TRBJ2-5	.	TGTGCCAGTAGCAACTTCCGGGACAGGGGGCAAGAGACCCAGTACTTC	CASSNFRDRGQETQYF
TRBV6-2/TRBV6-3	.	TRBJ1-1	.	TGTGCCAGCAGTCCCCGCCGGGCCCTGGACACTGAAGCTTTCTTT	CASSPRRALDTEAFF
TRBV18	.	TRBJ2-5	.	TGTGCCAGCTCACCAACTGGGCCGGAGACCCAGTACTTC	CASSPTGPETQYF
TRBV11-3	.	TRBJ1-1	.	TGTGCCAGCAGCTTAGGTCAGAACACTGAAGCTTTCTTT	CASSLGQNTEAFF
TRBV19	TRBD2	TRBJ2-1	.	TGTGCCAGTAGTAGACTAGCGGGAGGATCCTACAATGAGCAGTTCTTC	CASSRLAGGSYNEQFF
TRBV6-5	TRBD2	TRBJ2-1	.	TGTGCCACCATAGCGGGAGTGAGCTCCTACAATGAGCAGTTCTTC	CATIAGVSSYNEQFF
TRBV11-2	.	TRBJ1-1	.	TGTGCCAGCAGCTTTGCGACTTCTCCGTCCACTGAAGCTTTCTTT	CASSFATSPSTEAFF
TRBV3-1/TRBV3-2	TRBD2	TRBJ2-6	.	TGTGCCAGCAGCCAGGAGCGGGGACTACTTTCTGGGGCCAACGTCCTGACTTTC	CASSQERGLLSGANVLTF
TRBV4-2	TRBD2	TRBJ2-7	few	TGTGCCAGCAGCCAAGATTGGCTAGCGGGGCCCCGCTACGAGCAGTACTTC	CASSQDWLAGPRYEQYF
TRBV16	.	TRBJ1-1	once	TGTGCCAGCAGCCAGACAGCCAACACTGAAGCTTTCTTT	CASSQTANTEAFF
TRBV7-7	TRBD2	TRBJ2-1	.	TGTGCTAGCAGCTCGGGACTAGCGGGAGTGGATGAGCAGTTCTTC	CASSSGLAGVDEQFF
TRBV28	.	TRBJ1-1	.	TGTGCCAGCAGTTTATGGGGGGGTGGTGACACTGAAGCTTTCTTT	CASSLWGGGDTEAFF
TRBV19	.	TRBJ1-3	.	TGTGCCAGTAGTCACCCGGGCAGCTCTGGAAACACCATATATTTT	CASSHPGSSGNTIYF
TRBV6-2/TRBV6-3	.	TRBJ1-1	.	TGTGCCAGCAGCGACTATGTGGGGGGAATGCGGATGAACACTGAAGCTTTCTTT	CASSDYVGGMRMNTEAFF
TRBV3-1/TRBV3-2	.	TRBJ1-1	.	TGTGCCAGCAGCCGCCTAGGGGTGAACACTGAAGCTTTCTTT	CASSRLGVNTEAFF
TRBV4-1	TRBD2	TRBJ2-5	.	TGCGCCAGCAGCCAACGACCGACTAGCGGACCTCAAGAGACCCAGTACTTC	CASSQRPTSGPQETQYF
TRBV24-1	.	TRBJ1-2	.	TGTGCCACCAGTCGAGCAATGTGGGGTCAGAGCGGCTACACCTTC	CATSRAMWGQSGYTF
TRBV29-1	.	TRBJ1-3	.	TGCAGCGTTGAACTCGGTCAAAGAAACACCATATATTTT	CSVELGQRNTIYF
TRBV6-2/TRBV6-3	TRBD1	TRBJ1-6	few	TGTGCCAGCAGTGACCCGGCGACAGGGTTAGAGAATTCACCCCTCCACTTT	CASSDPATGLENSPLHF
TRBV7-2	.	TRBJ1-5	.	TGTGCCAGCAGCCCACAGGGTAACCAGCCCCAGCATTTT	CASSPQGNQPQHF
TRBV27	.	TRBJ1-5	.	TGTGCCAGCAGACGGTACGGGGCAAGTCAGCCCCAGCATTTT	CASRRYGASQPQHF
TRBV5-1	TRBD2	TRBJ2-7	.	TGCGCCAGCAGCTTGGAAGCGGGGGGGACTTCTATGGTGGGCGAGCAGTACTTC	CASSLEAGGTSMVGEQYF
TRBV7-2	.	TRBJ1-1	.	TGTGCCAGCAGCTTTTCCCAGGGCGACATCGGGGCTGAAGCTTTCTTT	CASSFSQGDIGAEAFF
TRBV4-2	TRBD1	TRBJ1-4	.	TGTGCCAGTACAGGGGGGGTAACTAATGAAAAACTGTTTTTT	CASTGGVTNEKLFF
TRBV19	.	TRBJ2-1	.	TGTGCCAGTAGTATAGAAGGGGGGTCCTACAATGAGCAGTTCTTC	CASSIEGGSYNEQFF
TRBV28	.	TRBJ2-7	.	TGTGCCAGCAGCTTCAGAAGATGGGAGTCCTACGAGCAGTACTTC	CASSFRRWESYEQYF
TRBV9	TRBD1	TRBJ1-4	.	TGTGCCAGCACCAGGGGGAGGGGTGGTGAAAAACTGTTTTTT	CASTRGRGGEKLFF